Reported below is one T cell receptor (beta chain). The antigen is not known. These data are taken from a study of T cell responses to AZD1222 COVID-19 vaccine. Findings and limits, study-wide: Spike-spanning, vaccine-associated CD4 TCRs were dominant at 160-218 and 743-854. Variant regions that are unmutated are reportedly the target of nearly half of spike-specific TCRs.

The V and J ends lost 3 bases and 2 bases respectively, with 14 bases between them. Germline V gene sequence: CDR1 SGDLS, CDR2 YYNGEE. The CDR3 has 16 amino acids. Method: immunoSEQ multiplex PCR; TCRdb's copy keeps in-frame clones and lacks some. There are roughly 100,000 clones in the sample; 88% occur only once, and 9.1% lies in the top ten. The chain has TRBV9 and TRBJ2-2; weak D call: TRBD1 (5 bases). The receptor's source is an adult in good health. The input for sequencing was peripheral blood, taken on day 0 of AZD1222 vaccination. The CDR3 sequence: CASSGFGQDNTGELFF. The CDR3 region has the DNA TGTGCCAGCAGCGGATTCGGACAAGATAACACCGGGGAGCTGTTTTTT.